Sequencing of this T cell receptor (beta chain) was carried out in a study of shared clonotypes between healthy human individuals. Broader study findings: Among donors, clonotype sharing was expected to be affected by sequencing depth.

This clone was found a few times. As yet, its antigen is unknown. Other DNA sequences in the same sample also yield this CDR3. Germline CDR1 and CDR2: MNHEY and SVGAGI. This CDR3 is 13 amino acids long. With 2 bases removed from V and 0 bases from J, the gap between germline ends came to 4 bases. It was on ten immunoSEQ deep assay plates that unsorted PBMC DNA was sequenced. Original handling: ImmunoSEQ yielded junction-only sequences lacking quality scores, so filtering differed. TCRdb's table, derived via immunoSEQ multiplex PCR, lists solely in-frame clones and lacks some. D and trimming come from the DNA, and the V and J calls and clone size come from that table. The sample has about 480,000 clones; 79% are singletons.

The sequenced sample consisted of PBMCs. The sequence was obtained from a woman between 40 and 55 years old in good health. Some clones in this sample may be carry-over from other donors' samples. This rearrangement joins TRBV6-5 to TRBJ1-1; D call uncertain. The CDR3: CASSYDLNTEAFF. DNA of the CDR3: TGTGCCAGCAGTTACGACTTGAACACTGAAGCTTTCTTT.